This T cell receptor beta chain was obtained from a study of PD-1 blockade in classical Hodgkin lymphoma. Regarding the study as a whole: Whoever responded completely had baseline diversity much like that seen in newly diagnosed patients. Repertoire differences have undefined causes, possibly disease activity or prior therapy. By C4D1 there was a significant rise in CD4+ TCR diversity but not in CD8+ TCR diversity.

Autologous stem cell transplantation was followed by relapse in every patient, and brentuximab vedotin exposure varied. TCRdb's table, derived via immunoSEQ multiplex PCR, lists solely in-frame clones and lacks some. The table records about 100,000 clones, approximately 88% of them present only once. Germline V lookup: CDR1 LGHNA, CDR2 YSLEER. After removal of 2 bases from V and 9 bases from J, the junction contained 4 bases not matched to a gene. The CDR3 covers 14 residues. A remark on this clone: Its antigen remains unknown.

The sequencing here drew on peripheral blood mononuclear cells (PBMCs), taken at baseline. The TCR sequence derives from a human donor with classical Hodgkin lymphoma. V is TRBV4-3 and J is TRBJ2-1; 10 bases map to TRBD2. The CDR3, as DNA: TGCGCCAGCAGCCAACTAGCGGGAGATGGTGAGCAGTTCTTC. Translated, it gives CASSQLAGDGEQFF.